This entry features one TCR beta chain sequence. The data were taken from a study of blood T cell repertoires in COVID-19. This CDR3 spans 14 amino acids. The V end lost 6 bases, the J end lost 2 bases, and 9 bases lay between the germline ends. Germline V gene sequence: CDR1 SGHDT, CDR2 YYEEEE. TCRdb's copy holds only in-frame clones and misses some; the assay was immunoSEQ multiplex PCR. Of roughly 400,000 clones listed, approximately 90% are singletons. The specimen was PBMCs or T cells enriched from blood (not recorded which). The TCR was taken from a woman younger than 35 who had been exposed to COVID-19. This sequence joins TRBV5-6 and TRBJ2-6, with D unresolved. The CDR3 DNA is TGTGCCAGCAACCTCCCGGCTGGGGCCAACGTCCTGACTTTC. It encodes CASNLPAGANVLTF. Full variable domain (rest looked up from reference TRBV5-6 and TRBJ2-6): DAGVTQSPTHLIKTRGQQVTLRCSPKSGHDTVSWYQQALGQGPQFIFQYYEEEERQRGNFPDRFSGHQFPNYSSELNVNALLLGDSALYLCASNLPAGANVLTFGAGSRLTVL.